By sample fraction, the clone carrying this T cell receptor beta chain is medium-sized (0.01 to 0.1%). Sequence at one end of the junction differs from germline and may be a read error. The roughly 19-32 mg bulk tissue piece was not sorted before simultaneous RNA and DNA extraction. The sample belongs to a study of tumor-infiltrating lymphocytes in primary liver carcinoma. The germline V gene has CDR1 SGHNT and CDR2 YYREEE (reference sequence). This CDR3 has 11 amino acids. A constant-region primer primed TCR beta cDNA synthesis from about 0.45 ug of total RNA. Researchers made the TCR beta libraries by running three nested multiplex PCR rounds with slightly modified ARM-PCR. A C-beta reverse primer and TRBV1-TRBV30 forward primers served in each of the first two PCR rounds, at approximately 10 cycles apiece. In TCRdb, the multiplex PCR reads were re-called with MiXCR into one record per CDR3 protein. The sample consists of about 43,000 distinct CDR3 sequences, approximately 70% of them appearing once.

The sample taken for sequencing was liver tumor tissue from sampling region 2. Subset reported: tumor region T2, inferior pole. This clonotype was sampled from a man aged 35 to 55 with primary liver carcinoma and hepatitis B virus infection. V usage is TRBV5-4 and J usage is TRBJ2-3; the D gene is possibly TRBD1 (6 bases). The CDR3 bases are TGTGCCAGCAGCCAGAACGAAAGGACAGATTTT. Encoded protein: CASSQNERTDF.